The clone carrying this TCR beta chain was recorded at least ten times. What it binds is unknown. Each cDNA molecule carried a unique molecular identifier. One entry per CDR3 protein results from TCRdb running MiXCR on the 5' RACE reads. Of about 50,000 distinct CDR3 sequences listed, approximately 9.4% are singletons. The sample is drawn from a study of early T cells in non-severe SARS-CoV-2 infection. Study background: Alpha and beta chains were unpaired, from unsorted whole-blood bulk RNA.

V lost 6 bases and J 5 bases, leaving 7 bases between the germline ends. Germline CDR1 reads LNHDA; CDR2 reads SQIVND (reference sequence). This CDR3 spans 12 amino acids. The study, taken as a whole, reports: Matching with VDJdb favored anti-spike CD8 responses (missing private and CD4 specificities).

This TCR derives from an adult who was a healthcare worker with PCR-confirmed SARS-CoV-2 infection or an uninfected control (not recorded which). This chain connects TRBV19 to TRBJ2-2; no clear D. The specimen sequenced was whole blood. CDR3 bases: TGTGCCAGTAGGTATCGAACCGGGGAGCTGTTTTTT. Its translation: CASRYRTGELFF. Supplemented by reference TRBV19 and TRBJ2-2, the full variable domain reads DGGITQSPKYLFRKEGQNVTLSCEQNLNHDAMYWYRQDPGQGLRLIYYSQIVNDFQKGDIAEGYSVSREKKESFPLTVTSAQKNPTAFYLCASRYRTGELFFGEGSRLTVL.